This T cell receptor beta chain was identified during a study of T cells after yellow fever vaccination. Study-level results: By day 5 rather than day 15, the secondary response had peaked, though it was weaker.

A single record per CDR3 protein comes from TCRdb applying MiXCR to the 5' RACE reads. The sample contains a few hundred thousand distinct CDR3 sequences, approximately 3.9% of which appear only once. Per germline, CDR1 MNHEY and CDR2 SVGEGT. The V gene lost 4 bases and the J gene lost 4 bases, with 13 bases spanning the gap. CDR3 length equals 14 residues. The sample holds many counts of this clonotype. Its antigen is currently unknown. The receptor was isolated from a man between 18 and 29 years old who received the YFV17D yellow fever vaccine. The sample consisted of PBMCs, taken on the day of the yellow fever booster vaccination. The chain employs TRBV6-2 or TRBV6-3 and TRBJ1-2; D gene uncertain. CDR3 region: CASSLTGESYGYTF. The DNA for the CDR3 is TGTGCCAGCAGTTTGACGGGAGAGAGCTATGGCTACACCTTC.